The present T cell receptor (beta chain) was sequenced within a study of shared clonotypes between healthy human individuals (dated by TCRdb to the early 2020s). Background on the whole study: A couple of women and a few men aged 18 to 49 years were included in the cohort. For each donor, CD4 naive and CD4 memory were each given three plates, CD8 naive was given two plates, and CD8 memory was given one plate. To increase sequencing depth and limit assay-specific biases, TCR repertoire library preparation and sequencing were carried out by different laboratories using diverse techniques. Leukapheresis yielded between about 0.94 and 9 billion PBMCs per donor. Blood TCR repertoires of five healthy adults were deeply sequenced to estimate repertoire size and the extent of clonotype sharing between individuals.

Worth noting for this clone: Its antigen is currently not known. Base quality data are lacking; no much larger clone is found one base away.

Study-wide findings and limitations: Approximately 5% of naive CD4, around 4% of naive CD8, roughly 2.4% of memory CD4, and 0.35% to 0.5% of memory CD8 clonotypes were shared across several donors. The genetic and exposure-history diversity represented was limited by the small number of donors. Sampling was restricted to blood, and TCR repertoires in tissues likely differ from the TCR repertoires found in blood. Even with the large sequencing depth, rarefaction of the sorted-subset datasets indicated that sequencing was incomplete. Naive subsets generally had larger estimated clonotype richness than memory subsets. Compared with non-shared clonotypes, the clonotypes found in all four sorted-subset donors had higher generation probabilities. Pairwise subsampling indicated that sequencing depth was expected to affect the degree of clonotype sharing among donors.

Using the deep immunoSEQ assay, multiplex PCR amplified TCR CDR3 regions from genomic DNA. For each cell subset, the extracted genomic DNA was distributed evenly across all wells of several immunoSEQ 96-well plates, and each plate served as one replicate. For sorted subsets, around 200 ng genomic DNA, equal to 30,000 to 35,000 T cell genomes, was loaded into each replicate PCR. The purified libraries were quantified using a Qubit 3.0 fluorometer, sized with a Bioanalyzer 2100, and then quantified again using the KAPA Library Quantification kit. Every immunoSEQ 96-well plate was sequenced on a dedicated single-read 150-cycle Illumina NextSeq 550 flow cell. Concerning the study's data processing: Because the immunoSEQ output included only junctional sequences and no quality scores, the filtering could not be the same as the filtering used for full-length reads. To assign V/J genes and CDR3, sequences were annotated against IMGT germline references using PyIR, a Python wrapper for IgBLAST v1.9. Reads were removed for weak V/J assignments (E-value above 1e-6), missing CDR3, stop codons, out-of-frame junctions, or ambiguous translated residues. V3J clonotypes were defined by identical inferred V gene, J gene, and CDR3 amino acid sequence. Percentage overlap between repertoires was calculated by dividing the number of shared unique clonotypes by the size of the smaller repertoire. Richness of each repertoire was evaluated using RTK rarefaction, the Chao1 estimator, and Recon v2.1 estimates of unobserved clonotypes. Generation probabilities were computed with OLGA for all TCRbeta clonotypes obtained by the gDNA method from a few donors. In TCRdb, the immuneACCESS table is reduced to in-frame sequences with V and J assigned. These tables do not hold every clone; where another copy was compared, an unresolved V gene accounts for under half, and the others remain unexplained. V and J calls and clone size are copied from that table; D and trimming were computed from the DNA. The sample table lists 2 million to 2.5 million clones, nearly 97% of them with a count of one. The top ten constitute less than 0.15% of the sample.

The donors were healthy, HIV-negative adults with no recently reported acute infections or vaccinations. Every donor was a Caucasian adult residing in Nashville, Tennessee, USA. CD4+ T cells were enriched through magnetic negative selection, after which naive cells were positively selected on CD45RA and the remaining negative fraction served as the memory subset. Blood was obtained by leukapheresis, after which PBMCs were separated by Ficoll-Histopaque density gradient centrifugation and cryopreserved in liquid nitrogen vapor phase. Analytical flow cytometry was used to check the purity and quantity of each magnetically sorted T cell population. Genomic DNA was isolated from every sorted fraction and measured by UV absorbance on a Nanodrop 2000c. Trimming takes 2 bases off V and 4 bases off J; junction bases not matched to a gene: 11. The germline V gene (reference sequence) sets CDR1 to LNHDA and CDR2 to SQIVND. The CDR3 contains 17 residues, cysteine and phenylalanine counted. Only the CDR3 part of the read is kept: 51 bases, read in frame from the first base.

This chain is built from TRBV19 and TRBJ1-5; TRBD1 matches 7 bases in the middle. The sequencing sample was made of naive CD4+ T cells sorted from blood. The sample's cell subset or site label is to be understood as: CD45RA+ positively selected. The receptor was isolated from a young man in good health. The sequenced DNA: TGTGCCAGTAGTATATTGATCACAGGGGCCGGGAATCAGCCCCAGCATTTT. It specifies CASSILITGAGNQPQHF. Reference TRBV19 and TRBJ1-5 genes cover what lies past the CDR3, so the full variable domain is DGGITQSPKYLFRKEGQNVTLSCEQNLNHDAMYWYRQDPGQGLRLIYYSQIVNDFQKGDIAEGYSVSREKKESFPLTVTSAQKNPTAFYLCASSILITGAGNQPQHFGDGTRLSIL.